A selection of T cell receptor beta chains follows, all from one sample in a study of blood T cell repertoires in COVID-19. Data came from immunoSEQ multiplex PCR; TCRdb stores just in-frame clones and leaves some out. This table has around 300,000 clones, 70% to 90% appearing once. Sequences were obtained from peripheral blood. The source is a woman aged 45-65 years with COVID-19, enrolled during active disease. The CDR3 runs from the conserved cysteine through the conserved F or W. The D gene is left open where the match is weak. Clone size appears in some rows only: once, few, many, or a class for an expanded clone.

d_call: TRBD2; j_call: TRBJ2-1; clone_size: NA; v_call: TRBV5-1; cdr3_nt: TGCGCCAGCAGCGAGGGACTAGCGGGAGAGAATGAGCAGTTCTTC; cdr3_aa: CASSEGLAGENEQFF
d_call: TRBD1; j_call: TRBJ2-5; clone_size: NA; v_call: TRBV15; cdr3_nt: TGTGCCACCAGCGGAACCCAGGGACAGCCGGTAGGGACCCAGTACTTC; cdr3_aa: CATSGTQGQPVGTQYF
d_call: TRBD1; j_call: TRBJ2-5; clone_size: NA; v_call: TRBV5-4; cdr3_nt: TGTGCCAGCAGCTTTTCCTGGCGGCAGGGGGATAGAATGGGAGAGACCCAGTACTTC; cdr3_aa: CASSFSWRQGDRMGETQYF
d_call: TRBD2; j_call: TRBJ2-7; clone_size: NA; v_call: TRBV4-3; cdr3_nt: TGCGCCAGCAGCCGGGGGGGGACTTCAACCTACGAGCAGTACTTC; cdr3_aa: CASSRGGTSTYEQYF
d_call: TRBD2; j_call: TRBJ2-2; clone_size: NA; v_call: TRBV7-3; cdr3_nt: TGTGCCAGCAGCTTATGGGGACTAGCGACCGGGGAGCTGTTTTTT; cdr3_aa: CASSLWGLATGELFF
d_call: NA; j_call: TRBJ1-3; clone_size: NA; v_call: TRBV25-1; cdr3_nt: TGTGCCAGCAGATCCCCCAGGGCCCCAGGAAACACCATATATTTT; cdr3_aa: CASRSPRAPGNTIYF
d_call: TRBD2; j_call: TRBJ2-1; clone_size: once; v_call: TRBV14; cdr3_nt: TGTGCCAGCCAGCGGACTAGCGGTTATTTGGGGAATGAGCAGTTCTTC; cdr3_aa: CASQRTSGYLGNEQFF
d_call: NA; j_call: TRBJ1-1; clone_size: NA; v_call: TRBV3-1/TRBV3-2; cdr3_nt: TGTGCCAGCGGACAAAACGGGGGGAACACTGAAGCTTTCTTT; cdr3_aa: CASGQNGGNTEAFF
d_call: TRBD2; j_call: TRBJ2-1; clone_size: NA; v_call: TRBV19; cdr3_nt: TGTGCCAGTACTGGGACTAGCGGTTCCTACAATGAGCAGTTCTTC; cdr3_aa: CASTGTSGSYNEQFF
d_call: NA; j_call: TRBJ1-5; clone_size: few; v_call: TRBV7-3; cdr3_nt: TGTGCCAGCAGTCAGGGCAGCAATCAGCCCCAGCATTTT; cdr3_aa: CASSQGSNQPQHF
d_call: NA; j_call: TRBJ2-1; clone_size: NA; v_call: TRBV7-9; cdr3_nt: TGTGCCAGCAGCTTACCCAACCGGGACAACTACAATGAGCAGTTCTTC; cdr3_aa: CASSLPNRDNYNEQFF
d_call: TRBD2; j_call: TRBJ2-4; clone_size: NA; v_call: TRBV19; cdr3_nt: TGTGCCAGTAGTGCGGGAGGGACCAAAAACATTCAGTACTTC; cdr3_aa: CASSAGGTKNIQYF
d_call: NA; j_call: TRBJ1-4; clone_size: once; v_call: TRBV2; cdr3_nt: TGTGCCAGCAGTGACCCTCAAGGAGGGGAAAAACTGTTTTTT; cdr3_aa: CASSDPQGGEKLFF
d_call: NA; j_call: TRBJ2-5; clone_size: NA; v_call: TRBV2; cdr3_nt: TGTGCCAGCAGTGAAGGGAGGGTACGGGAGACCCAGTACTTC; cdr3_aa: CASSEGRVRETQYF